Included here is one T cell receptor (beta chain) sequence, with context. TCRdb keeps only in-frame clones here, not all; method: immunoSEQ multiplex PCR. The sample consists of some 99,000 clones, approximately 87% of them appearing once. The data were taken from a study of blood T cell repertoires in COVID-19. CDR3 length: 15 amino acids. Germline V lookup: CDR1 MDHEN, CDR2 SYDVKM. V lost 1 base and J lost 8, with 17 bases in between. Material for sequencing was peripheral blood. This sequence was found in a woman aged 45-59 years with acute or convalescent COVID-19. This chain links TRBV28 with TRBJ1-1; D is possibly TRBD1 (5 bases). CDR3 DNA sequence: TGTGCCAGCAGTTTATTGGCGGGGGGGACCAGGGAAGCTTTCTTT. It yields the protein CASSLLAGGTREAFF.